The subject of this entry is one T cell receptor (beta chain). The target antigen is unknown. There are 13 residues in the CDR3. The germline V gene encodes CDR1 LGHNT and CDR2 FRNRAP. V was trimmed by 3 bases and J by 8 bases, leaving 13 bases between them. This entry comes from a study of shared clonotypes between healthy human individuals. In the study overall: Per donor, CD8 memory used one plate, CD8 naive used two, CD4 memory used three and CD4 naive used three. Study-wide findings and caveats: Genetic and exposure-history diversity was limited by the small donor number.

This table comes from immunoSEQ multiplex PCR, and its TCRdb copy is limited to in-frame clones, with some not included. Of about 730,000 clones listed, about two thirds are singletons. Sequencing was done on a sample of memory CD4+ T cells sorted from blood. Subset meaning: CD45RA-negative fraction. V and J are TRBV12-5 and TRBJ1-2; D is perhaps TRBD1 (6 bases). The receptor's source is a woman in her 30s in good health. The CDR3 DNA reads TGTGCTAGTGGTTTTGGGAACAGGGACGGCTACACCTTC. Residues: CASGFGNRDGYTF.